This T cell receptor (beta chain) was recovered during a study of T cells in Graves' hyperthyroidism and ophthalmopathy. Concerning this clonotype: Its specificity is unknown.

Trimming removed 8 bases from V and 6 bases from J; junction bases left unmatched: 3. The germline CDR1 and CDR2 sequences are MNHNS and SASEGT. The CDR3 is 13 residues long. It was uncontrolled infection, other autoimmune disease, pregnancy or lactation that excluded patients. Cells are PBMCs isolated from 9 to 10 ml of fresh blood. Authors of the study amplified TCR beta CDR3 regions from RNA transcripts. The HTBI primer set drove a first-round RT-PCR of the TCR CDR3. Each CDR3 protein is one row after TCRdb ran MiXCR on the multiplex PCR reads. The data show about 400,000 distinct CDR3 sequences, around 13% seen once. Overall study results and limits: A median roughly 6.6 months before onset, the model predicted ophthalmopathy.

The chain recombines TRBV6-1 with TRBJ2-2; 10 bases are a match to TRBD2. The source of this sequence is a woman aged 25 to 39 with Graves' ophthalmopathy. Sequencing was done on a sample of blood. In nucleotides, the CDR3 is TGTGCCAGCCAAGCGGGGGGGCCCGGGGAGCTGTTTTTT. Its protein is CASQAGGPGELFF.